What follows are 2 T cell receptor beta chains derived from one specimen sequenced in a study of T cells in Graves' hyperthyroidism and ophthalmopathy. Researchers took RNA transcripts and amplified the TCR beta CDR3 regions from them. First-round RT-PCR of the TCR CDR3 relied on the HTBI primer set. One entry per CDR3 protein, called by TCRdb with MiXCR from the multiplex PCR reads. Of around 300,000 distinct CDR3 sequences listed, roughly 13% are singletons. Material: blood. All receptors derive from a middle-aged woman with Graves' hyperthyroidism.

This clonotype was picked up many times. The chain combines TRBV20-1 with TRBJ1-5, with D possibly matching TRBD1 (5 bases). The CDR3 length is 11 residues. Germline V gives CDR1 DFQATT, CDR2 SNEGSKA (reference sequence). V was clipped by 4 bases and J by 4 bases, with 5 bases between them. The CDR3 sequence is CSAKGNQPQHF. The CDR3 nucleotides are TGCAGTGCTAAGGGGAATCAGCCCCAGCATTTT.

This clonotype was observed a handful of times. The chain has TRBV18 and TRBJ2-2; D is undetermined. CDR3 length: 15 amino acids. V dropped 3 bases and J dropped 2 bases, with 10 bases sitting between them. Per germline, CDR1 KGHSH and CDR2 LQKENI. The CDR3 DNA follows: TGTGCCAGCTCACCCGAACGAGACAACACCGGGGAGCTGTTTTTT. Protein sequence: CASSPERDNTGELFF.